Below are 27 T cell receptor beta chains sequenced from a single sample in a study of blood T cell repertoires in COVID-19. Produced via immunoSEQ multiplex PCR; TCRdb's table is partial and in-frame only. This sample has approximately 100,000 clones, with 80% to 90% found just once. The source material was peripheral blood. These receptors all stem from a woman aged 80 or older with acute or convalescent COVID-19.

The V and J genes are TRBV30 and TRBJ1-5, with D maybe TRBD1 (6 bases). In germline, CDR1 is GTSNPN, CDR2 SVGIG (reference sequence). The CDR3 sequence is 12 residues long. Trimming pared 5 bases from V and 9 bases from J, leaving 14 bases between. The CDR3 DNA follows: TGTGCCTGGTCCGAGGGCAGGGGGCCCCAGCATTTT. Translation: CAWSEGRGPQHF. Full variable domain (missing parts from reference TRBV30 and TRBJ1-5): SQTIHQWPATLVQPVGSPLSLECTVEGTSNPNLYWYRQAAGRGLQLLFYSVGIGQISSEVPQNLSASRPQDRQFILSSKKLLLSDSGFYLCAWSEGRGPQHFGDGTRLSIL.

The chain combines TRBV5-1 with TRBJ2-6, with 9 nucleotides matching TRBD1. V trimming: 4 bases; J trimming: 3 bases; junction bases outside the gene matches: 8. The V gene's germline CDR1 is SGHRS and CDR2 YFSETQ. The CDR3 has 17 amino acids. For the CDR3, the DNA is TGCGCCAGCAGCGGGTCCCGGGACAGGGTTGGGGCCAACGTCCTGACTTTC. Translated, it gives CASSGSRDRVGANVLTF.

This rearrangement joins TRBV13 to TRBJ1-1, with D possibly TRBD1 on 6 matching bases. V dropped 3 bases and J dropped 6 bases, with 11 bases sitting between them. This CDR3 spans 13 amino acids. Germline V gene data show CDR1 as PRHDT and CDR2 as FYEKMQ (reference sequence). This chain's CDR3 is CASSFRGNPEAFF. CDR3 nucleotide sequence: TGTGCCAGCAGCTTCAGGGGTAACCCTGAAGCTTTCTTT.

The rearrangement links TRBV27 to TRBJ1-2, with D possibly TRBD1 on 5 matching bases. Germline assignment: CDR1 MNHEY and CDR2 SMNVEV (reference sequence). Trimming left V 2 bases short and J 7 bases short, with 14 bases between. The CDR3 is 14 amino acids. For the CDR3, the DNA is TGTGCCAGCAGTTTACGATTAGGGGATCGTGGCTACACCTTC. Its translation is CASSLRLGDRGYTF.

CDR3 in amino acids: CASNPGTGGAEQYF. The CDR3 coding sequence is TGCGCCAGCAACCCCGGGACAGGGGGCGCCGAGCAGTACTTC. J is TRBJ2-7 and V is TRBV10-1, with 12 bases identical to TRBD1. Germline assignment: CDR1 WNHNN and CDR2 SYGVQD (reference sequence). With 7 bases clipped from V and 6 bases from J, the junction kept 7 bases outside the gene matches. The CDR3 has 14 residues.

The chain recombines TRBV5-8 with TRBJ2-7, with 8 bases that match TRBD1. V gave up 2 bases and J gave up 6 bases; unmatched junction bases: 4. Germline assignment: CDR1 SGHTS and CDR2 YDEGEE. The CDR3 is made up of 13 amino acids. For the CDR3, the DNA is TGTGCCAGCAGCTTCTGGACAGGGACCGAGCAGTACTTC. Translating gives CASSFWTGTEQYF.

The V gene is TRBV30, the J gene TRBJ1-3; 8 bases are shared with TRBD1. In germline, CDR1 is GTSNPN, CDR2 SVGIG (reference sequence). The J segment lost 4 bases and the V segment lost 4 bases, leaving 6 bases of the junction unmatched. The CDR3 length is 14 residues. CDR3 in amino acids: CAWNGQGFGNTIYF. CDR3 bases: TGTGCCTGGAATGGACAGGGTTTCGGAAACACCATATATTTT.

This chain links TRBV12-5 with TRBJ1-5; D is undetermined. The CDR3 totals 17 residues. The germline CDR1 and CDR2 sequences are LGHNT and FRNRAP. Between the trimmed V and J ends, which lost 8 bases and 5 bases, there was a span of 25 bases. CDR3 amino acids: CASSGIRAGFRDQPQHF. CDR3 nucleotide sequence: TGTGCTAGTTCGGGGATCCGAGCTGGATTTCGCGATCAGCCCCAGCATTTT.

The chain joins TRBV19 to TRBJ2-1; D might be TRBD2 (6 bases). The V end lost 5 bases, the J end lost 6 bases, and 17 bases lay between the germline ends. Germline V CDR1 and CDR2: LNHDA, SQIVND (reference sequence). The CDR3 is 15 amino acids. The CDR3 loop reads CASSSPGTVRNEQFF. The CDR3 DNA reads TGTGCCAGTAGTTCACCCGGGACTGTCCGCAATGAGCAGTTCTTC.

CDR3 sequence (DNA): TGTGCCAGCAGTCCGGGGACAGGGGCTAATGAAAAACTGTTTTTT. Encoded protein: CASSPGTGANEKLFF. The chain combines TRBV27 with TRBJ1-4; 10 bases are a match to TRBD1. CDR3 length equals 15 residues. Per the germline V gene, CDR1 is MNHEY and CDR2 is SMNVEV (reference sequence). V was pared by 5 bases and J by 3 bases, with 3 bases of the junction left unmatched.

The CDR3 loop reads CASSPDRQGNQPQHF. In nucleotides, the CDR3 is TGTGCCAGTAGTCCAGATCGACAGGGGAATCAGCCCCAGCATTTT. The chain has TRBV19 and TRBJ1-5; 8 positions match TRBD1. CDR1 is LNHDA and CDR2 is SQIVND in the germline V gene (reference sequence). The trim removed 5 bases at V and 4 bases at J, leaving 7 bases unmatched. This CDR3 is 15 amino acids long.

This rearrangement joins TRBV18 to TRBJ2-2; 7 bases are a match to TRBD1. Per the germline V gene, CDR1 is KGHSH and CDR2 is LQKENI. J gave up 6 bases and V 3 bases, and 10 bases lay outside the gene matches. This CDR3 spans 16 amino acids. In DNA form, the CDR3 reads TGTGCCAGCTCACCTAGAACGGTCCAGGGGGCCGGGGAGCTGTTTTTT. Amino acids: CASSPRTVQGAGELFF.

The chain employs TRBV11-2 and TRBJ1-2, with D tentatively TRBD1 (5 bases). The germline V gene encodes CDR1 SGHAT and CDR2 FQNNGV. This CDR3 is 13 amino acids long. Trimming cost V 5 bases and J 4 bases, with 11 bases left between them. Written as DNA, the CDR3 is TGTGCCAGCAGCCGGGGGGTCCTCTATGGCTACACCTTC. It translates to CASSRGVLYGYTF.

Here the CDR3 reads CASSPTFGTGVVNTIYF. The CDR3 coding sequence is TGTGCCAGCAGCCCCACCTTTGGGACAGGGGTTGTCAACACCATATATTTT. This sequence joins TRBV4-2 and TRBJ1-3, with TRBD1 identical over 10 bases. The CDR3 has 17 amino acids. The V gene's germline CDR1 is LGHNA and CDR2 YNFKEQ. The junction had 13 bases not matched to a gene; V was cut back by 4 bases and J by 7 bases.

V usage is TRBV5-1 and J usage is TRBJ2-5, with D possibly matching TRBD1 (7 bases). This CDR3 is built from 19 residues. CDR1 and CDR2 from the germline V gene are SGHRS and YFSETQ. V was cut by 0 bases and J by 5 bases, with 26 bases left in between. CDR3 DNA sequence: TGCGCCAGCAGCTTGGTGTTGGGGTGGTGGCAGGGGGGCATCGAGACCCAGTACTTC. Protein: CASSLVLGWWQGGIETQYF.

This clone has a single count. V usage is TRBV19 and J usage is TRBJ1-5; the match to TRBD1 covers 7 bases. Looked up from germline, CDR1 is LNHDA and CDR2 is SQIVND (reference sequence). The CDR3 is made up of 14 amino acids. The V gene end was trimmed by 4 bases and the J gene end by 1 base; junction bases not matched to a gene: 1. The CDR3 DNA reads TGTGCCAGTAGTACAGGGGGGAGCAATCAGCCCCAGCATTTT. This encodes CASSTGGSNQPQHF.

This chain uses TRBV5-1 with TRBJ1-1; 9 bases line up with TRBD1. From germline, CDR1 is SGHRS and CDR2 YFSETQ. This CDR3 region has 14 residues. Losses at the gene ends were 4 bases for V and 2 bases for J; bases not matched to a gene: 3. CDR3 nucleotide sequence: TGCGCCAGCAGCCCGGACAGGGGAAACACTGAAGCTTTCTTT. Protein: CASSPDRGNTEAFF.

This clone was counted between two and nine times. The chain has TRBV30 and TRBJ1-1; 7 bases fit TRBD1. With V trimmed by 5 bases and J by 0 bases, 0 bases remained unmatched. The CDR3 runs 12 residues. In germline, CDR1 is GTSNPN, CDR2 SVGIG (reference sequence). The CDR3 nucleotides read TGTGCCTGGGACAGGGTGAACACTGAAGCTTTCTTT. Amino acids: CAWDRVNTEAFF.

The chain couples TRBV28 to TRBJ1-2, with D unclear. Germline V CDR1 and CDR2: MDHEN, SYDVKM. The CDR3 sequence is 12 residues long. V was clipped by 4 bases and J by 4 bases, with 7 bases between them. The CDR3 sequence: CASSSHSYGYTF. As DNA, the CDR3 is TGTGCCAGCAGTTCCCACAGCTATGGCTACACCTTC.

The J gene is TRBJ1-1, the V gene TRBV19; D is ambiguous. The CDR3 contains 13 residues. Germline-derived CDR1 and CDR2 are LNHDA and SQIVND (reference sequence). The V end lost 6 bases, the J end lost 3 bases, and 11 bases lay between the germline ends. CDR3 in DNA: TGTGCCAGTAGGAGGGAAGGCGACACTGAAGCTTTCTTT. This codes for CASRREGDTEAFF.

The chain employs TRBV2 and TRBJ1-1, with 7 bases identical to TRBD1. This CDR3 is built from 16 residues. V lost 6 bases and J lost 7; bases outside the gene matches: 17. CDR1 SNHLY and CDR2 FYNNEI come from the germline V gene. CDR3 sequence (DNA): TGTGCCAGCAGCCAGGACAGGCGAAGCTACTTCGTTGAAGCTTTCTTT. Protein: CASSQDRRSYFVEAFF.

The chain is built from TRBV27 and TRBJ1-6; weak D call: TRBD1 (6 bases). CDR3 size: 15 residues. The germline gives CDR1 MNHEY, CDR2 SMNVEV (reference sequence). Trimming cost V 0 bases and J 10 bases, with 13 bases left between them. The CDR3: CASSLSDRQGSPLHF. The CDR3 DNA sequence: TGTGCCAGCAGTTTATCAGACAGGCAAGGGTCACCCCTCCACTTT.

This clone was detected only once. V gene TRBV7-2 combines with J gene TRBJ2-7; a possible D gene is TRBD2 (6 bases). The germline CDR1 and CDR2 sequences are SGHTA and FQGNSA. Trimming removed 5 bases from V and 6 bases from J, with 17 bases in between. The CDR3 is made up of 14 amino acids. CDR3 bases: TGTGCCAGCAGCGAACGGGACTCCTGGACCGAGCAGTACTTC. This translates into CASSERDSWTEQYF.

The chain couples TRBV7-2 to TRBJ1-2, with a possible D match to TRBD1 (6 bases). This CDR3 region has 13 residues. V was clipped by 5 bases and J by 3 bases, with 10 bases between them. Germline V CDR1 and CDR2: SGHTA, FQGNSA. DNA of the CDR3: TGTGCCAGCAGCCGACGACAGGACTATGGCTACACCTTC. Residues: CASSRRQDYGYTF.

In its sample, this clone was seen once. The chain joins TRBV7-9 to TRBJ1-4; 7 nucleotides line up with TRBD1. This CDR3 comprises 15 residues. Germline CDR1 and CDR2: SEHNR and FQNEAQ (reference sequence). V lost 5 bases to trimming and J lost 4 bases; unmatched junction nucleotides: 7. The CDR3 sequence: CASSRGTANNEKLFF. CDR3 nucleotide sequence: TGTGCCAGCAGCCGCGGGACAGCGAATAATGAAAAACTGTTTTTT. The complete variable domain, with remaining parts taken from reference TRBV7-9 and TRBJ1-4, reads DTGVSQNPRHKITKRGQNVTFRCDPISEHNRLYWYRQTLGQGPEFLTYFQNEAQLEKSRLLSDRFSAERPKGSFSTLEIQRTEQGDSAMYLCASSRGTANNEKLFFGSGTQLSVL.

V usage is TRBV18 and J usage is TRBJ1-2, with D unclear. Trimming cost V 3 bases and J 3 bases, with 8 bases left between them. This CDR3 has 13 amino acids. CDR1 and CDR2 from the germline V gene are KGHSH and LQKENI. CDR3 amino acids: CASSPGRDYGYTF. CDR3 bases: TGTGCCAGCTCACCGGGCAGAGACTATGGCTACACCTTC.

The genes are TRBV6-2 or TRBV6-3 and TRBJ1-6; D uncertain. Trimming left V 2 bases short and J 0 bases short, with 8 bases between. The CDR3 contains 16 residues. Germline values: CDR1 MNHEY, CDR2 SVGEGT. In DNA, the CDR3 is TGTGCCAGCAGTTACGGCCCAAGCTCCTATAATTCACCCCTCCACTTT. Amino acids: CASSYGPSSYNSPLHF.